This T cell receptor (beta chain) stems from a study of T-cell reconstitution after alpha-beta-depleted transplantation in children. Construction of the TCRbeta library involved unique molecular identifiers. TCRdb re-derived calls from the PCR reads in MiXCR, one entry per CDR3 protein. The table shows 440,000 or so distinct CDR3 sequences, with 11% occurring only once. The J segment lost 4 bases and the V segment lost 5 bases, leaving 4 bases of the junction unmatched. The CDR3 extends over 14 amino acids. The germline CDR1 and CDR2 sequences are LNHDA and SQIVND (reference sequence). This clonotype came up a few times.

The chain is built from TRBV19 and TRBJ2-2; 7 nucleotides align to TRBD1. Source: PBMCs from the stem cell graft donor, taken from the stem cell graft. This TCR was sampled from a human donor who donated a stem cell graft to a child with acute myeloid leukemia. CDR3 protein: CASSSWTGTGELFF. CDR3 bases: TGTGCCAGTAGTTCCTGGACAGGCACCGGGGAGCTGTTTTTT.